This T cell receptor beta chain emerged from a study of response to subunit inactivated influenza vaccine. This clonotype turned up a few times. One entry per CDR3 protein, called by TCRdb with MiXCR from the RT-PCR reads. The sample gives hundreds of thousands of distinct CDR3 sequences, about 11% of which show up once; roughly 9.6% is in the top ten. The sample also formed part of further work on T cells expressing NK-cell markers. That paper notes: UMIs were included in TCR beta cDNA generated by 5'RACE template switching. Sorted T-cell subsets CD3+CD56+NKG2C+, CD3+CD56+NKG2C- and CD3+CD56-NKG2C+ were TCR beta-sequenced. The use of an anti-gamma-delta TCR antibody, which was added in several experiments, restricted sorting to T cells expressing alpha-beta TCR. Among several donors, these clonotypes also ranked first in the CD3+CD56-NKG2C+ fraction. Clarity on HCMV specificity was lacking for the expanded NKG2C+ T cell clones.

The source material was PBMCs from blood, sampled on the day of vaccination. The source is a man aged 45-65 years who received an inactivated influenza vaccine.

CDR3 coding DNA: TGCGCCAGCAGCTTGGAGGGGGGCGAGGAGACCCAGTACTTC. It translates to CASSLEGGEETQYF. This chain uses TRBV5-1 with TRBJ2-5, with D perhaps matching TRBD1 or TRBD2 (6 bases each). Trimming cost V 0 bases and J 5 bases, with 11 bases left between them. Germline V gene sequence: CDR1 SGHRS, CDR2 YFSETQ. CDR3 length: 14 amino acids.